This TCR beta chain was sequenced for a study of blood T cell repertoires in COVID-19. About the study: Specimens from acute and convalescent COVID-19 originated in the United States, Italy and Spain.

Assay used: immunoSEQ multiplex PCR; TCRdb lists only in-frame clones, some missing. The table has approximately 150,000 clones, around 89% seen once; the top ten hold less than 20%. This clone showed up just once. J gave up 6 bases and V 1 base, and 0 bases lay outside the gene matches. This CDR3 has 15 amino acids. Germline V CDR1 and CDR2: LGHDT, YNNKEL (reference sequence). The sequence derives from a middle-aged man with active or convalescent COVID-19. Material: peripheral blood. The V call is TRBV3-1 (or the pseudogene TRBV3-2), the J call TRBJ1-6; 10 nucleotides agree with TRBD1. CDR3 sequence (DNA): TGTGCCAGCAGCCAAGGGACAGGGGGTAATTCACCCCTCCACTTT. This encodes CASSQGTGGNSPLHF.